This TCR beta chain was recovered during a study of T cells after yellow fever vaccination. TCRdb ran MiXCR on the 5' RACE reads and lists one entry per CDR3 protein. The sample shows 250,000 to 300,000 distinct CDR3 sequences, 10% to 15% of them seen only once. The germline gives CDR1 DFQATT, CDR2 SNEGSKA (reference sequence). There are 15 residues in the CDR3. Trimming cost V 0 bases and J 5 bases; bases outside gene matches: 5. The sequences come from CD4+ T cells sorted from PBMCs, collected 45 days after the yellow fever booster vaccination. The gene calls are TRBV20-1 and TRBJ2-5, with TRBD2 matching 11 bases. The clonotype originates from a man aged 25-45 years who received the YFV17D yellow fever vaccine. CDR3 region: CSARELAGVHETQYF. In DNA form, the CDR3 reads TGCAGTGCTAGAGAACTAGCGGGAGTTCATGAGACCCAGTACTTC.